One sample yielded the 7 T cell receptor beta chains listed below, sequenced in a study of cytomegalovirus exposure and HLA in healthy donors. Primers: 60 Vbeta forward and 13 Jbeta reverse. Clones were sequenced by immunoSEQ multiplex PCR, and TCRdb holds only the in-frame ones, with some missing. The sample has 200,000 to 250,000 clones; roughly 80% are singletons. The sample comprised PBMCs. The receptors come from a middle-aged woman in good health and CMV-seronegative.

This clone appeared once. The chain carries TRBV28 and TRBJ1-2, with 10 bases that match TRBD1. The CDR3 length is 15 residues. V lost 6 bases and J lost 3; bases outside the gene matches: 7. Looked up from germline, CDR1 is MDHEN and CDR2 is SYDVKM. This chain's CDR3 is CASRLGDRGDYGYTF. The CDR3, as DNA: TGTGCCAGCAGATTAGGGGACAGGGGAGACTATGGCTACACCTTC.

The J gene is TRBJ1-5, the V gene TRBV5-6; no firm D call. The CDR3 is made up of 15 amino acids. V lost 0 bases, J lost 4 bases, and 11 bases lay in between. Germline V gene lookup returns CDR1 SGHDT and CDR2 YYEEEE. DNA of the CDR3: TGTGCCAGCAGCTTGGGCGGCCTCCCTAATCAGCCCCAGCATTTT. It specifies CASSLGGLPNQPQHF.

The chain has TRBV5-1 and TRBJ1-1; D might be TRBD1 (5 bases). V lost 5 bases and J 1 base, leaving 9 bases between the germline ends. The CDR3 runs to 13 residues. The germline V gene has CDR1 SGHRS and CDR2 YFSETQ. CDR3 region: CASSRGTNTEAFF. In DNA form, the CDR3 reads TGCGCCAGCAGTCGGGGGACGAACACTGAAGCTTTCTTT.

The chain's CDR3 is CASSLALAGPQTQYF. CDR3 nucleotides: TGCGCCAGCAGCTTGGCGCTAGCGGGCCCCCAGACCCAGTACTTC. The V gene is TRBV5-1, the J gene TRBJ2-5; 8 bases fit TRBD2. The V gene end was trimmed by 0 bases and the J gene end by 6 bases; junction bases not matched to a gene: 7. The CDR3 is made up of 15 amino acids. In germline, CDR1 is SGHRS, CDR2 YFSETQ.

Concerning this clone itself: The same CDR3 also results from other DNA sequences found in this sample. The chain carries TRBV19 and TRBJ2-7, with TRBD1 matching 9 bases. The junction had 3 bases not matched to a gene; V was cut back by 2 bases and J by 4 bases. There are 14 residues in the CDR3. In germline, CDR1 is LNHDA, CDR2 SQIVND (reference sequence). CDR3 sequence (DNA): TGTGCCAGTAGTATATCGACAGGGGGGTACGAGCAGTACTTC. As protein: CASSISTGGYEQYF.

V gene TRBV30 combines with J gene TRBJ1-2; possible D gene TRBD1, 6 bases. Trimming shortened V by 2 bases and J by 2 bases, and 15 bases separated the two germline ends. CDR3 length: 15 amino acids. In germline, CDR1 is GTSNPN, CDR2 SVGIG (reference sequence). CDR3 DNA sequence: TGTGCCTGGAGTTCATCCGGGACACCCAACTATGGCTACACCTTC. Protein: CAWSSSGTPNYGYTF.

The J gene is TRBJ1-2, the V gene TRBV2; D is unresolved. V lost 3 bases to trimming and J lost 2 bases, with 4 bases between them. CDR3 length: 12 amino acids. CDR1 is SNHLY, CDR2 FYNNEI, per germline. The CDR3 DNA sequence: TGTGCCAGCAGTGACAGGAACTATGGCTACACCTTC. It is translated as CASSDRNYGYTF. The full variable domain, in which reference TRBV2 and TRBJ1-2 provide the parts outside the CDR3, is EPEVTQTPSHQVTQMGQEVILRCVPISNHLYFYWYRQILGQKVEFLVSFYNNEISEKSEIFDDQFSVERPDGSNFTLKIRSTKLEDSAMYFCASSDRNYGYTFGSGTRLTVV.